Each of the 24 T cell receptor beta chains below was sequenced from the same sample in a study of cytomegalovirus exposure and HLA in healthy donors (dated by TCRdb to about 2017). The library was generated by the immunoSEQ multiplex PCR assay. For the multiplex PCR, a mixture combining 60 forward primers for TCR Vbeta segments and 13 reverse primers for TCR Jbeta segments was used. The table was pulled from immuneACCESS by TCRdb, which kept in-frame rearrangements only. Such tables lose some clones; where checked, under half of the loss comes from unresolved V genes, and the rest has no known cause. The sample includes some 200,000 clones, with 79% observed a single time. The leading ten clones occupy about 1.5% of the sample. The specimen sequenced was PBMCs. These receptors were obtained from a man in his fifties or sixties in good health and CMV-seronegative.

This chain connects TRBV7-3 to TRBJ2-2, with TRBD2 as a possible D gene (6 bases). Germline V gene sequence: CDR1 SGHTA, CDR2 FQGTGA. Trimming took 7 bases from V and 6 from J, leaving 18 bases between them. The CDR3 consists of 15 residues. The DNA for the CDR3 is TGTGCCAGCACCCTAGGAGGGGTCCCCTCCGGGGAGCTGTTTTTT. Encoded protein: CASTLGGVPSGELFF.

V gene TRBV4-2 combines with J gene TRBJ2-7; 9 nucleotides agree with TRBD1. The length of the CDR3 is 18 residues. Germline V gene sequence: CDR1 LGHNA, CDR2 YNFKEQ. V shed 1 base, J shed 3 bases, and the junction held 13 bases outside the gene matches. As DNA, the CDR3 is TGTGCCAGCAGCCAAGTAGAGGGAACAGGGGGCCCAAACTACGAGCAGTACTTC. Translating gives CASSQVEGTGGPNYEQYF.

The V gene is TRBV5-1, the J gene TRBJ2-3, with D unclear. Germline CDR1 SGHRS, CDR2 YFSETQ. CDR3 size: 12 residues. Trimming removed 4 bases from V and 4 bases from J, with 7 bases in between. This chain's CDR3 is CASSPPSDTQYF. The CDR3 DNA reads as TGCGCCAGCAGCCCCCCCTCAGATACGCAGTATTTT.

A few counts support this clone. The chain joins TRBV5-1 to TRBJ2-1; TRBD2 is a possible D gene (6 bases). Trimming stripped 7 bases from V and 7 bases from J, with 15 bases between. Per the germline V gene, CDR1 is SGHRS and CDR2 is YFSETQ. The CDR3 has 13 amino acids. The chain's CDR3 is CASGPRGRNEQFF. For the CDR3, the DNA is TGCGCCAGCGGCCCCCGGGGGAGGAATGAGCAGTTCTTC.

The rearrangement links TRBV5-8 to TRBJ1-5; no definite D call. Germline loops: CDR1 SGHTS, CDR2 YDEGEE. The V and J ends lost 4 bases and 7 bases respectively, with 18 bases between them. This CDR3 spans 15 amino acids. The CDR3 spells CASSVPGRAGQPQHF. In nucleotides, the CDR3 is TGTGCCAGCAGCGTCCCTGGTCGCGCGGGGCAGCCCCAGCATTTT.

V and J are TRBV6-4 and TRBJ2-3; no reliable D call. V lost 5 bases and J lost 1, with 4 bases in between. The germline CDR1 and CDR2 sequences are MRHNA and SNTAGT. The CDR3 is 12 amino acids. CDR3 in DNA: TGTGCCAGCAGTTCTGGCACAGATACGCAGTATTTT. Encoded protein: CASSSGTDTQYF.

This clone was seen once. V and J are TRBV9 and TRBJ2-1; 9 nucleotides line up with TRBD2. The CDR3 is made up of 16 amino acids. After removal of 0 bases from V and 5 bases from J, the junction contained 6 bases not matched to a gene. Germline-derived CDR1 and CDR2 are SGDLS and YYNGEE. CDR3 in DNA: TGTGCCAGCAGCGTAGTAGTGACTAGCGGCCACAATGAGCAGTTCTTC. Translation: CASSVVVTSGHNEQFF.

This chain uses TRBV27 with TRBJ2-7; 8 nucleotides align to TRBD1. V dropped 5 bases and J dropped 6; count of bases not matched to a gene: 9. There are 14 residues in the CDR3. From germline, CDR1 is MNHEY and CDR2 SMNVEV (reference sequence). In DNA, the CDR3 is TGTGCCAGCAGTCCCCGACAGGGGACGGGCGAGCAGTACTTC. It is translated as CASSPRQGTGEQYF.

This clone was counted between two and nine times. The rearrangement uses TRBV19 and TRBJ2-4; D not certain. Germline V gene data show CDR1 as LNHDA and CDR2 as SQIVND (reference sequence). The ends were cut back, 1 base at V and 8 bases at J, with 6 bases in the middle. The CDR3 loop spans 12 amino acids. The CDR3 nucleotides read TGTGCCAGTAGTATAGGTGAGGACATTCAGTACTTC. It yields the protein CASSIGEDIQYF.

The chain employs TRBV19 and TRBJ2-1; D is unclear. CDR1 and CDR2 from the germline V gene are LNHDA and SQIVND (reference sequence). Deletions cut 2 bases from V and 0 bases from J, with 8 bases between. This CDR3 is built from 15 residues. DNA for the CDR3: TGTGCCAGTAGTATAATATCACTCTCCTACAATGAGCAGTTCTTC. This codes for CASSIISLSYNEQFF. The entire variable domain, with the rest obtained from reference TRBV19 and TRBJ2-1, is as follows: DGGITQSPKYLFRKEGQNVTLSCEQNLNHDAMYWYRQDPGQGLRLIYYSQIVNDFQKGDIAEGYSVSREKKESFPLTVTSAQKNPTAFYLCASSIISLSYNEQFFGPGTRLTVL.

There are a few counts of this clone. CDR3 loop: CASSRRTGEGVTNEKLFF. DNA of the CDR3: TGTGCCAGCAGTCGCAGGACAGGGGAAGGGGTAACTAATGAAAAACTGTTTTTT. The V call is TRBV28, the J call TRBJ1-4; the match to TRBD1 covers 9 bases. The germline V gene has CDR1 MDHEN and CDR2 SYDVKM. Losses at the gene ends were 5 bases for V and 1 base for J; bases not matched to a gene: 11. The CDR3 has 18 amino acids.

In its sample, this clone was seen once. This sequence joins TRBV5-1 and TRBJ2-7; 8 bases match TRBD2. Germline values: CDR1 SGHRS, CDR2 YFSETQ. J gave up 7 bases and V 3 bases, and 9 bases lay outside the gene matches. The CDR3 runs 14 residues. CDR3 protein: CASSSPGTRREQYF. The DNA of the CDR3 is TGCGCCAGCAGCTCCCCCGGGACTAGGAGGGAGCAGTACTTC.

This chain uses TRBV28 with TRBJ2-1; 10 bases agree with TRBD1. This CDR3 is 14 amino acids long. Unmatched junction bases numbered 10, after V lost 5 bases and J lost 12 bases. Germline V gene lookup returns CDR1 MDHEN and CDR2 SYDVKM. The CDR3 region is CASSVGQGTMTQFF. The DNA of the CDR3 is TGTGCCAGCAGTGTGGGACAGGGGACAATGACGCAGTTCTTC.

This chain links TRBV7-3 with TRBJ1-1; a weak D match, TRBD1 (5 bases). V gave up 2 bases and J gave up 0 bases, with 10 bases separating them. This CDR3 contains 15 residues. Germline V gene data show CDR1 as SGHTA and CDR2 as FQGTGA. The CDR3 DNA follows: TGTGCCAGCAGCTTACAGGGTCCCATGAACACTGAAGCTTTCTTT. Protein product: CASSLQGPMNTEAFF.

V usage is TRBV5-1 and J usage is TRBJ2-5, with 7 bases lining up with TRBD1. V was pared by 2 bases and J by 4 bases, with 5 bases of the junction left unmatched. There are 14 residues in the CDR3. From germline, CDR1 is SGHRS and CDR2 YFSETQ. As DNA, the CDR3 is TGCGCCAGCAGCTTCGGGACAGCGCGAGAGACCCAGTACTTC. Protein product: CASSFGTARETQYF.

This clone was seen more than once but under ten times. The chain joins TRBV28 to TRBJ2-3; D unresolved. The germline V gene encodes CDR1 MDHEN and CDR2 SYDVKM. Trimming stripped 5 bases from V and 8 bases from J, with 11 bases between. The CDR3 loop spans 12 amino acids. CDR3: CASSPPGGTQYF. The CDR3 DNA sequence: TGTGCCAGCAGTCCTCCGGGTGGTACGCAGTATTTT.

The CDR3 sequence is CASSPPWRRGTDTQYF. CDR3 DNA sequence: TGTGCCAGCAGCCCCCCCTGGAGGCGAGGCACAGATACGCAGTATTTT. V gene TRBV7-9 combines with J gene TRBJ2-3; perhaps TRBD2 as D (5 bases). CDR1 and CDR2 (germline): SEHNR, FQNEAQ (reference sequence). The V and J ends lost 5 bases and 1 base respectively, with 16 bases between them. CDR3 size: 16 residues. Looking up the rest from reference TRBV7-9 and TRBJ2-3 gives the full variable domain: DTGVSQNPRHKITKRGQNVTFRCDPISEHNRLYWYRQTLGQGPEFLTYFQNEAQLEKSRLLSDRFSAERPKGSFSTLEIQRTEQGDSAMYLCASSPPWRRGTDTQYFGPGTRLTVL.

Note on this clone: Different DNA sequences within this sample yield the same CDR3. CDR3 sequence (DNA): TGTGCCAGCAGCCAAGAAGGGGGTAGCAATCAGCCCCAGCATTTT. Translating gives CASSQEGGSNQPQHF. This rearrangement joins TRBV4-2 to TRBJ1-5, with a weak D call TRBD1 (6 bases). Trimming pared 0 bases from V and 0 bases from J, leaving 6 bases between. Germline lookup yields CDR1 LGHNA and CDR2 YNFKEQ. CDR3 length: 15 amino acids.

The CDR3 nucleotides are TGCGCCAGCAGCCCTGGGACCTCGGGAGACGGCTACACCTTC. This gives the protein CASSPGTSGDGYTF. This rearrangement joins TRBV5-1 to TRBJ1-2, with a weak D call TRBD1 (5 bases). Germline lookup yields CDR1 SGHRS and CDR2 YFSETQ. The V end lost 4 bases, the J end lost 8 bases, and 18 bases lay between the germline ends. The CDR3 is 14 residues long.

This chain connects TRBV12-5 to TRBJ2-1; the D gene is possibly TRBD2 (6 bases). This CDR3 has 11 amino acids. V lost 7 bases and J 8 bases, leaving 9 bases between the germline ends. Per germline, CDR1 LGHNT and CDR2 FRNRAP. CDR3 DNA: TGTGCTAGTGCCCGGAGGGATGAGCAGTTCTTC. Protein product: CASARRDEQFF.

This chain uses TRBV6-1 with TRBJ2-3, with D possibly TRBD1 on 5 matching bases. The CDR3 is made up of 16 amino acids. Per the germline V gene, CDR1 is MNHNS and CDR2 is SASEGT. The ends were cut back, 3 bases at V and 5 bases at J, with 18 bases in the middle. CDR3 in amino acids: CASSEVAGMLGDTQYF. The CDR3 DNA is TGTGCCAGCAGTGAGGTAGCAGGGATGCTGGGAGATACGCAGTATTTT.

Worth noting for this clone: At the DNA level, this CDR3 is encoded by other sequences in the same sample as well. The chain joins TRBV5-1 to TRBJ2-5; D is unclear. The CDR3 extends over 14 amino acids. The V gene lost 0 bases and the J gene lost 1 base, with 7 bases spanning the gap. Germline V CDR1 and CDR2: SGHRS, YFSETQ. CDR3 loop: CASSLVPGQETQYF. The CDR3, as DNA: TGCGCCAGCAGCTTGGTTCCGGGCCAAGAGACCCAGTACTTC.

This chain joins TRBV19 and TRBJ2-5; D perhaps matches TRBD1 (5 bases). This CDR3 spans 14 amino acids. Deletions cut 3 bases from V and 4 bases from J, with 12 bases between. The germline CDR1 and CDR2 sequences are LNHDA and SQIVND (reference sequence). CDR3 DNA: TGTGCCAGTAGTATCTGGGGCCGTGGAGAGACCCAGTACTTC. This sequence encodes CASSIWGRGETQYF. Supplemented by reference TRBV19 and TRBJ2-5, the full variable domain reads DGGITQSPKYLFRKEGQNVTLSCEQNLNHDAMYWYRQDPGQGLRLIYYSQIVNDFQKGDIAEGYSVSREKKESFPLTVTSAQKNPTAFYLCASSIWGRGETQYFGPGTRLLVL.

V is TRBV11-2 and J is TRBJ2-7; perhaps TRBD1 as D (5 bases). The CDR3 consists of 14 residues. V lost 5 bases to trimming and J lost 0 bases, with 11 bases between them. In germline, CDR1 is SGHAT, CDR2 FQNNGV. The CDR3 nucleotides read TGTGCCAGCAGCAGGGGTTTTTCCTCCTACGAGCAGTACTTC. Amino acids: CASSRGFSSYEQYF. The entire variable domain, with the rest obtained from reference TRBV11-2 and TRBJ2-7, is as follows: EAGVAQSPRYKIIEKRQSVAFWCNPISGHATLYWYQQILGQGPKLLIQFQNNGVVDDSQLPKDRFSAERLKGVDSTLKIQPAKLEDSAVYLCASSRGFSSYEQYFGPGTRLTVT.